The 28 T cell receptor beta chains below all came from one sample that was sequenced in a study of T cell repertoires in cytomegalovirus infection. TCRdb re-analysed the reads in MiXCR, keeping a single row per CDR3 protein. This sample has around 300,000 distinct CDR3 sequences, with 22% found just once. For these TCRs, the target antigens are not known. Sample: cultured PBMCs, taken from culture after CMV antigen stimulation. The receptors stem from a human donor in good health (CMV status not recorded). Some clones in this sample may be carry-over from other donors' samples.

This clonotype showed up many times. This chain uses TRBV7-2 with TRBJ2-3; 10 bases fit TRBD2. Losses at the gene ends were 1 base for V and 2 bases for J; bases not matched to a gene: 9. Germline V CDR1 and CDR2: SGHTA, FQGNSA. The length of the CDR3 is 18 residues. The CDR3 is CASSLDGGTSVDTDTQYF. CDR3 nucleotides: TGTGCCAGCAGCTTAGACGGTGGGACTAGCGTGGACACAGATACGCAGTATTTT.

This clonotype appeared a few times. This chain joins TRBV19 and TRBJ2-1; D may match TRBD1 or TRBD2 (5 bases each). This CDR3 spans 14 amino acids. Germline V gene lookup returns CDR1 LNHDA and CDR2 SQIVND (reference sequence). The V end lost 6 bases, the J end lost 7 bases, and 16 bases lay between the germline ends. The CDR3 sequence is CASRVGTGLNEQFF. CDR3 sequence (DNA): TGTGCCAGTAGGGTAGGGACGGGCTTAAATGAGCAGTTCTTC.

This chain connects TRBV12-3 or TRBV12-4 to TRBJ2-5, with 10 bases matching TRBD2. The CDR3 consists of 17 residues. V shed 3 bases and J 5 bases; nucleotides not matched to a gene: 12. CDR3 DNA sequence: TGTGCCAGCAGTTTTAGGGTCAGCGGGAGGGCTCTGGAGACCCAGTACTTC. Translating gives CASSFRVSGRALETQYF.

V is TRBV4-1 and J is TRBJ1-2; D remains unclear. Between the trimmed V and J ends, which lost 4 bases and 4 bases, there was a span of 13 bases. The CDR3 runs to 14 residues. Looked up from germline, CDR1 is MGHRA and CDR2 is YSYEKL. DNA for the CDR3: TGCGCCAGCAGCCCGATAGACCAAACCTATGGCTACACCTTC. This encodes CASSPIDQTYGYTF.

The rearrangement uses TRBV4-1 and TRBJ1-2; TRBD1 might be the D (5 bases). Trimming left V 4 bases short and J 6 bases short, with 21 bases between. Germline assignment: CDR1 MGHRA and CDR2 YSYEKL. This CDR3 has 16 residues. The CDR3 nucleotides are TGCGCCAGCAGCCCAGAACCAGGGCTCAGCACTAATGGCTACACCTTC. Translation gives CASSPEPGLSTNGYTF.

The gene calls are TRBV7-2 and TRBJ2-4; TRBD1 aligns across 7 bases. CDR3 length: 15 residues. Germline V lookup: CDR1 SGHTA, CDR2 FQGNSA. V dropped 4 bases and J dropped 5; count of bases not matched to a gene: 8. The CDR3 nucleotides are TGTGCCAGCAGCTCCAGACAGGGTGGACAAAACATTCAGTACTTC. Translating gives CASSSRQGGQNIQYF. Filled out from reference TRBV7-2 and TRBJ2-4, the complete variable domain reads GAGVSQSPSNKVTEKGKDVELRCDPISGHTALYWYRQSLGQGLEFLIYFQGNSAPDKSGLPSDRFSAERTGGSVSTLTIQRTQQEDSAVYLCASSSRQGGQNIQYFGAGTRLSVL.

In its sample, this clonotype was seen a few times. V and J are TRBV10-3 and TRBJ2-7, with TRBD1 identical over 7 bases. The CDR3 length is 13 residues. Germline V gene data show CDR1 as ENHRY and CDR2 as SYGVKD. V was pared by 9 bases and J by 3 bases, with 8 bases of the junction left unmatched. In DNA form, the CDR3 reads TGTGCCATAGGGGGCCAGCAGGACTACGAGCAGTACTTC. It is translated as CAIGGQQDYEQYF.

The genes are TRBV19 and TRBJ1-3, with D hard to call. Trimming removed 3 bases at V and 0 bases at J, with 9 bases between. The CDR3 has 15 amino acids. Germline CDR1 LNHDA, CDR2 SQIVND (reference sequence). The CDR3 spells CASSITSTSGNTIYF. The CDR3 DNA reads TGTGCCAGTAGTATCACATCGACCTCTGGAAACACCATATATTTT.

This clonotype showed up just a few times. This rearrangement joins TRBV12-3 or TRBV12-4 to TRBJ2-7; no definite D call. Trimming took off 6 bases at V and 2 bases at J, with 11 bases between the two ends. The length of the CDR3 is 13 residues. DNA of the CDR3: TGTGCCAGCAGGAGGAACGGGCCCTACGAGCAGTACGTC. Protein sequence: CASRRNGPYEQYV.

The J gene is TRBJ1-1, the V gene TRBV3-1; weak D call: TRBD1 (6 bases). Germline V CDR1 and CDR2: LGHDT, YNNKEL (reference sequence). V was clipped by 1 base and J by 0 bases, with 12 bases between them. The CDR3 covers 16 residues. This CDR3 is CASSQGGGLMNTEAFF. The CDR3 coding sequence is TGTGCCAGCAGCCAAGGGGGGGGGCTCATGAACACTGAAGCTTTCTTT.

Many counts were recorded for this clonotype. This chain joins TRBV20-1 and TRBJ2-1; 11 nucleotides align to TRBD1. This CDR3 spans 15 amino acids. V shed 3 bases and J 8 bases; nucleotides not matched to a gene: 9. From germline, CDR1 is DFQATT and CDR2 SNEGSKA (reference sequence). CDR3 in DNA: TGCAGTGCTAGCCAGGACAGGGGGCGGATGTATGAGCAGTTCTTC. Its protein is CSASQDRGRMYEQFF.

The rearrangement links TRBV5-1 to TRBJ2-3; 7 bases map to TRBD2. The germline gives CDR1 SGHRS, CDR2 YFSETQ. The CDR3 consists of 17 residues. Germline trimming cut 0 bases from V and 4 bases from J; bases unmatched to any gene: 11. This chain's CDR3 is CASSLASTSEGPDTQYF. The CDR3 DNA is TGCGCCAGCAGCTTGGCATCTACTAGCGAGGGCCCAGATACGCAGTATTTT.

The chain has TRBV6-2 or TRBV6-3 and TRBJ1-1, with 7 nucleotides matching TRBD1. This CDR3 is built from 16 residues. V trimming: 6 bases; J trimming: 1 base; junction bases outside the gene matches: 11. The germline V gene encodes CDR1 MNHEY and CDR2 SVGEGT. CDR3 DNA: TGTGCCAGCAGGCCCCTCAGGGGGGCCTGGAACACTGAAGCTTTCTTT. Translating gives CASRPLRGAWNTEAFF.

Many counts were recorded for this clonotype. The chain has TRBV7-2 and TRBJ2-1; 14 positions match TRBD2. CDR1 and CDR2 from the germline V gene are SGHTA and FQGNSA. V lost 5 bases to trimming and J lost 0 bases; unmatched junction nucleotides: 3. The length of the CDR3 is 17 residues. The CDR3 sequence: CASSPGTSGSSYNEQFF. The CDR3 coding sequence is TGTGCCAGCAGCCCCGGGACTAGCGGGAGCTCCTACAATGAGCAGTTCTTC.

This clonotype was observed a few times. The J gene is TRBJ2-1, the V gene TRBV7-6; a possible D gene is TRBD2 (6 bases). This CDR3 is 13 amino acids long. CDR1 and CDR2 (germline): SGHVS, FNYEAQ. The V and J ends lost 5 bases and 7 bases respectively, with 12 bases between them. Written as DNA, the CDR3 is TGTGCCAGCAGCCCCCTGGGGGGAAATGAGCAGTTCTTC. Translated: CASSPLGGNEQFF.

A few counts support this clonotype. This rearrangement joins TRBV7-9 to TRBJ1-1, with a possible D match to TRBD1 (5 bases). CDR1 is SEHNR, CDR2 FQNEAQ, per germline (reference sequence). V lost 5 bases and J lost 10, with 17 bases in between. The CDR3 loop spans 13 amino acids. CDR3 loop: CASSRDLLRPAFF. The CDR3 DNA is TGTGCCAGCAGCCGGGACCTCCTCCGTCCAGCTTTCTTT.

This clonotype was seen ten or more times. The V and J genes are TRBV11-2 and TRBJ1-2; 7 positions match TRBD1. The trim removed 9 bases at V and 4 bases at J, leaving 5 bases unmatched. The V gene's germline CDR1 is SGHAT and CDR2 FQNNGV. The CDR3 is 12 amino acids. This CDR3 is CASTGQSYGYTF. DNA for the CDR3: TGTGCCAGTACGGGACAGTCCTATGGCTACACCTTC.

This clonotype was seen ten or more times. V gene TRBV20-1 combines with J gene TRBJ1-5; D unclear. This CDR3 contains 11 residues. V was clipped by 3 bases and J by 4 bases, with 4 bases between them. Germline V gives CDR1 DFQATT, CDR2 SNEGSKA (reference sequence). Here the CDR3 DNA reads TGCAGTGCTAGTGGTAATCAGCCCCAGCATTTT. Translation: CSASGNQPQHF.

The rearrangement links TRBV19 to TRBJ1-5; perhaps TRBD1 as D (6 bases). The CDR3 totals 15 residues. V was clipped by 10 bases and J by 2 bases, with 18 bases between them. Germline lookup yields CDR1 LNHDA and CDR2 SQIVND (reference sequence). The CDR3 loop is CATRGGSWGNQPQHF. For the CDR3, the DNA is TGTGCCACCAGGGGCGGTTCGTGGGGCAATCAGCCCCAGCATTTT. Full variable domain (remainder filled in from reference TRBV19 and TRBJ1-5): DGGITQSPKYLFRKEGQNVTLSCEQNLNHDAMYWYRQDPGQGLRLIYYSQIVNDFQKGDIAEGYSVSREKKESFPLTVTSAQKNPTAFYLCATRGGSWGNQPQHFGDGTRLSIL.

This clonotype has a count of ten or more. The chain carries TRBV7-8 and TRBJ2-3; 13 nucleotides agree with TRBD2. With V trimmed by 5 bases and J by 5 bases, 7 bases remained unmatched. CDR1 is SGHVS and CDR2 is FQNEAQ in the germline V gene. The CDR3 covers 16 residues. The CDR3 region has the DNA TGTGCCAGCAGCCGGACTAGCGGGAGTGTCATAGATACGCAGTATTTT. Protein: CASSRTSGSVIDTQYF. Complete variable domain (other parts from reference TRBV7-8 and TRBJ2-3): GAGVSQSPRYKVAKRGQDVALRCDPISGHVSLFWYQQALGQGPEFLTYFQNEAQLDKSGLPSDRFFAERPEGSVSTLKIQRTQQEDSAVYLCASSRTSGSVIDTQYFGPGTRLTVL.

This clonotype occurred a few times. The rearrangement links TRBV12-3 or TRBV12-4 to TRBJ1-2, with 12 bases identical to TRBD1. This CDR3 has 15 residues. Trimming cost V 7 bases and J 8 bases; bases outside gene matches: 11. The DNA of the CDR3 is TGTGCCAGCAATCCCGGGACAGGGGGCTGGCAAGGCTACACCTTC. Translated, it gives CASNPGTGGWQGYTF.

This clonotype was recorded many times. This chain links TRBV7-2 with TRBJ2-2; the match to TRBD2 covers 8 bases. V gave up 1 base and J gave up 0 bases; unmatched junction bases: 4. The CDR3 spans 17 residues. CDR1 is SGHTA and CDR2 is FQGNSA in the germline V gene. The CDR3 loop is CASSLGGTRANTGELFF. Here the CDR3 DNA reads TGTGCCAGCAGCTTAGGGGGGACTAGAGCGAACACCGGGGAGCTGTTTTTT.

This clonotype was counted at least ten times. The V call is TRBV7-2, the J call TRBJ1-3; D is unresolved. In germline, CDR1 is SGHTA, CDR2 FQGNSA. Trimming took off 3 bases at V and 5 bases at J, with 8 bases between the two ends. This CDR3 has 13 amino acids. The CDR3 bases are TGTGCCAGCAGCTTCTCAATTAGAAACACCATATATTTT. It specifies CASSFSIRNTIYF.

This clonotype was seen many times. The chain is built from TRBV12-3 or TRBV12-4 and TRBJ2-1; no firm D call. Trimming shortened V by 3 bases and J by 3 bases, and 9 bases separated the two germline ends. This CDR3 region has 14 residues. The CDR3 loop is CASSFEIYYNEQFF. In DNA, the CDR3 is TGTGCCAGCAGTTTCGAGATTTACTACAATGAGCAGTTCTTC.

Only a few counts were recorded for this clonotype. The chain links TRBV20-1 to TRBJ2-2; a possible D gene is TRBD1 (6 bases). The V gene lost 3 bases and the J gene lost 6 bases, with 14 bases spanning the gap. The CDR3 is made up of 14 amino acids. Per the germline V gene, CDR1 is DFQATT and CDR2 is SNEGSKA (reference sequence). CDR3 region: CSASGRGAAGELFF. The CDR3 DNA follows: TGCAGTGCTAGCGGCAGGGGTGCTGCCGGGGAGCTGTTTTTT.

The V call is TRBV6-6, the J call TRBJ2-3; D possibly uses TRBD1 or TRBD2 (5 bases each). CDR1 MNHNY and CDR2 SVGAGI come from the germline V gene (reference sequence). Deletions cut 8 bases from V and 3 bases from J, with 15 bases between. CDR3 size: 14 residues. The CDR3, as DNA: TGTGCCAGCCATAGATTTTGGGGGACAGATACGCAGTATTTT. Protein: CASHRFWGTDTQYF.

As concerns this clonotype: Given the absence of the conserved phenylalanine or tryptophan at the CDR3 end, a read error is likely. The CDR3: CASSLGRLAGYGEQFY. The CDR3 nucleotides read TGTGCCAGCAGCTTAGGGCGACTAGCGGGATATGGTGAGCAGTTCTAC. The rearrangement joins TRBV7-6 to TRBJ2-1; 11 nucleotides agree with TRBD2. CDR1 and CDR2 from the germline V gene are SGHVS and FNYEAQ. With 1 base clipped from V and 9 bases from J, the junction kept 8 bases outside the gene matches. The CDR3 is made up of 16 amino acids.

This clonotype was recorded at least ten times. The CDR3 spells CASFGDPREESEQYV. CDR3 DNA sequence: TGTGCCAGCTTTGGGGACCCCAGGGAGGAATCGGAGCAGTACGTC. The rearrangement uses TRBV6-6 and TRBJ2-7, with a tentative D call TRBD2 (6 bases). The CDR3 contains 15 residues. V was cut by 8 bases and J by 7 bases, with 24 bases left in between. Germline CDR1 is MNHNY and CDR2 is SVGAGI (reference sequence).